Listed below are T cell receptor beta chains from one sample, sequenced in a study of T cells after yellow fever vaccination. TCRdb reanalysed the 5' RACE reads using MiXCR and keeps one entry per CDR3 protein. This table holds some 350,000 distinct CDR3 sequences, around a tenth found once. The sequencing used PBMCs, collected on the day of the first yellow fever vaccination. The source is a man between 18 and 29 years old who received the YFV17D yellow fever vaccine. Each CDR3 is given with its conserved first and last residue. A D gene is named only where the DNA matches it firmly. Not every row has a clone size; where given, it reads once, few, many or a size class.

J gene: TRBJ2-7; V gene: TRBV10-3; clone size: few; D gene: .; CDR3 protein: CAISELGQNEQYF; CDR3 DNA: TGTGCCATCAGTGAGTTGGGACAAAACGAGCAGTACTTC
J gene: TRBJ2-1; V gene: TRBV5-1; clone size: many; D gene: .; CDR3 protein: CASSLGHLLYNEQFF; CDR3 DNA: TGCGCCAGCAGCTTGGGCCACCTCCTCTACAATGAGCAGTTCTTC
J gene: TRBJ1-5; V gene: TRBV12-3/TRBV12-4; clone size: .; D gene: TRBD1; CDR3 protein: CAIGQGDQPQHF; CDR3 DNA: TGTGCCATCGGACAGGGGGATCAGCCCCAGCATTTT
J gene: TRBJ2-3; V gene: TRBV28; clone size: once; D gene: TRBD2; CDR3 protein: CASSQGRLAGASAQYF; CDR3 DNA: TGTGCCAGCAGCCAAGGTCGACTAGCGGGGGCCAGTGCGCAGTATTTT
J gene: TRBJ2-1; V gene: TRBV7-9; clone size: many; D gene: .; CDR3 protein: CASSLDLTVVVEQFF; CDR3 DNA: TGTGCCAGCAGCTTAGATTTAACAGTGGTGGTCGAGCAGTTCTTC
J gene: TRBJ1-3; V gene: TRBV7-2; clone size: few; D gene: .; CDR3 protein: CASIQGGADTIYF; CDR3 DNA: TGTGCCAGCATCCAAGGAGGGGCGGACACCATATATTTT
J gene: TRBJ2-2; V gene: TRBV4-2; clone size: many; D gene: TRBD2; CDR3 protein: CASSQDGPGGTGELFF; CDR3 DNA: TGTGCCAGCAGCCAAGATGGCCCGGGGGGCACCGGGGAGCTGTTTTTT
J gene: TRBJ2-4; V gene: TRBV9; clone size: few; D gene: .; CDR3 protein: CASSPPGGKNIQYF; CDR3 DNA: TGTGCCAGCAGCCCCCCTGGGGGCAAAAACATTCAGTACTTC
J gene: TRBJ2-3; V gene: TRBV20-1; clone size: many; D gene: .; CDR3 protein: CSASPPTDTQYF; CDR3 DNA: TGCAGTGCTAGCCCCCCCACAGATACGCAGTATTTT
J gene: TRBJ1-3; V gene: TRBV4-2; clone size: many; D gene: .; CDR3 protein: CASSPESASGNTIYF; CDR3 DNA: TGTGCCAGCAGCCCCGAATCGGCCTCTGGAAACACCATATATTTT
J gene: TRBJ1-1; V gene: TRBV6-5; clone size: few; D gene: .; CDR3 protein: CASSYRSRDTEAFF; CDR3 DNA: TGTGCCAGCAGTTACCGGAGTCGGGACACTGAAGCTTTCTTT
J gene: TRBJ1-2; V gene: TRBV7-2; clone size: few; D gene: TRBD1; CDR3 protein: CASSLGQGGFGGYTF; CDR3 DNA: TGTGCCAGCAGCTTGGGACAGGGAGGGTTTGGGGGCTACACCTTC
J gene: TRBJ2-5; V gene: TRBV15; clone size: .; D gene: TRBD1; CDR3 protein: CATSGGQLKETQYF; CDR3 DNA: TGTGCCACCAGCGGGGGACAGCTTAAAGAGACCCAGTACTTC
J gene: TRBJ1-5; V gene: TRBV7-8; clone size: few; D gene: .; CDR3 protein: CASSLTGQPQHF; CDR3 DNA: TGTGCCAGCAGCTTAACGGGACAGCCCCAGCATTTT
J gene: TRBJ2-3; V gene: TRBV6-1; clone size: many; D gene: .; CDR3 protein: CASSRLSSTDTQYF; CDR3 DNA: TGTGCCAGCAGTCGACTCTCCTCCACAGATACGCAGTATTTT
J gene: TRBJ2-5; V gene: TRBV10-3; clone size: few; D gene: .; CDR3 protein: CAISTGTHQETQYF; CDR3 DNA: TGTGCCATCAGTACCGGGACACACCAAGAGACCCAGTACTTC
J gene: TRBJ1-6; V gene: TRBV7-2; clone size: few; D gene: .; CDR3 protein: CASSLGSTYNSPLHF; CDR3 DNA: TGTGCCAGCAGCTTAGGTTCCACGTATAATTCACCCCTCCACTTT
J gene: TRBJ2-5; V gene: TRBV5-7; clone size: .; D gene: .; CDR3 protein: CASSLDAAEKETQYF; CDR3 DNA: TGTGCCAGCAGCTTGGATGCGGCAGAGAAAGAGACCCAGTACTTC
J gene: TRBJ2-1; V gene: TRBV12-3/TRBV12-4; clone size: many; D gene: .; CDR3 protein: CASSLNYISYNEQFF; CDR3 DNA: TGTGCCAGCAGTTTAAACTACATCTCCTACAATGAGCAGTTCTTC
J gene: TRBJ2-2; V gene: TRBV9; clone size: .; D gene: TRBD2; CDR3 protein: CASRLAPNTGELFF; CDR3 DNA: TGTGCCAGCAGACTAGCGCCTAACACCGGGGAGCTGTTTTTT
J gene: TRBJ1-1; V gene: TRBV20-1; clone size: few; D gene: TRBD1; CDR3 protein: CSALQGANTEAFF; CDR3 DNA: TGCAGTGCTCTACAGGGGGCGAACACTGAAGCTTTCTTT
J gene: TRBJ2-4; V gene: TRBV5-1; clone size: .; D gene: .; CDR3 protein: CASSLDGRVNIQYF; CDR3 DNA: TGCGCCAGCAGCTTGGATGGCAGGGTGAACATTCAGTACTTC
J gene: TRBJ2-1; V gene: TRBV5-1; clone size: .; D gene: .; CDR3 protein: CASSYLTGSYNEQFF; CDR3 DNA: TGCGCCAGCAGCTACTTAACAGGGTCCTACAATGAGCAGTTCTTC
J gene: TRBJ1-1; V gene: TRBV4-1; clone size: few; D gene: .; CDR3 protein: CASSQEGIAYTEAFF; CDR3 DNA: TGCGCCAGCAGCCAAGAAGGGATAGCCTACACTGAAGCTTTCTTT
J gene: TRBJ2-5; V gene: TRBV4-3; clone size: few; D gene: .; CDR3 protein: CASSQEFEGSGQETQYF; CDR3 DNA: TGCGCCAGCAGCCAAGAGTTTGAGGGGAGCGGCCAAGAGACCCAGTACTTC
J gene: TRBJ1-6; V gene: TRBV3-1; clone size: many; D gene: .; CDR3 protein: CASSQGGKDSPLHF; CDR3 DNA: TGTGCCAGCAGCCAGGGCGGCAAGGACTCACCCCTCCACTTT
J gene: TRBJ2-6; V gene: TRBV5-1; clone size: few; D gene: .; CDR3 protein: CASTIQGFSGANVLTF; CDR3 DNA: TGCGCCAGCACGATACAGGGATTCTCTGGGGCCAACGTCCTGACTTTC
J gene: TRBJ2-1; V gene: TRBV12-3/TRBV12-4; clone size: few; D gene: TRBD2; CDR3 protein: CASSLMGGGANEQFF; CDR3 DNA: TGTGCCAGCAGTCTAATGGGCGGGGGGGCAAATGAGCAGTTCTTC
J gene: TRBJ1-1; V gene: TRBV12-3/TRBV12-4; clone size: few; D gene: TRBD1; CDR3 protein: CASSLARDRGLNTEAFF; CDR3 DNA: TGTGCCAGCAGTTTAGCTAGGGACAGGGGACTGAACACTGAAGCTTTCTTT
J gene: TRBJ2-5; V gene: TRBV10-3; clone size: .; D gene: .; CDR3 protein: CAIRQGGMETQYF; CDR3 DNA: TGTGCCATCAGGCAGGGGGGAATGGAGACCCAGTACTTC
J gene: TRBJ2-1; V gene: TRBV20-1; clone size: many; D gene: TRBD2; CDR3 protein: CSARLAGGDYNEQFF; CDR3 DNA: TGCAGTGCTAGACTAGCGGGGGGGGATTACAATGAGCAGTTCTTC
J gene: TRBJ2-2; V gene: TRBV12-3/TRBV12-4; clone size: .; D gene: .; CDR3 protein: CASSLKAAPNTGELFF; CDR3 DNA: TGTGCCAGCAGTTTAAAGGCGGCACCGAACACCGGGGAGCTGTTTTTT
J gene: TRBJ1-1; V gene: TRBV20-1; clone size: .; D gene: .; CDR3 protein: CSARDQRTNTEAFF; CDR3 DNA: TGCAGTGCTAGAGATCAACGGACGAACACTGAAGCTTTCTTT
J gene: TRBJ2-4; V gene: TRBV11-2; clone size: few; D gene: .; CDR3 protein: CASSLDRNRWDAMVYF; CDR3 DNA: TGTGCCAGCAGCTTAGATCGAAACAGGTGGGATGCAATGGTGTACTTC
J gene: TRBJ2-4; V gene: TRBV6-5; clone size: .; D gene: .; CDR3 protein: CASTEGGDIRNIQYF; CDR3 DNA: TGTGCCAGCACCGAGGGGGGGGACATTCGAAACATTCAGTACTTC
J gene: TRBJ2-5; V gene: TRBV24-1; clone size: .; D gene: .; CDR3 protein: CATSDWASAETQYF; CDR3 DNA: TGTGCCACCAGTGATTGGGCTAGCGCGGAGACCCAGTACTTC
J gene: TRBJ2-5; V gene: TRBV20-1; clone size: few; D gene: .; CDR3 protein: CSASTGGIETQYF; CDR3 DNA: TGCAGTGCTTCGACTGGGGGGATAGAGACCCAGTACTTC
J gene: TRBJ1-4; V gene: TRBV5-1; clone size: .; D gene: .; CDR3 protein: CASSLTGTNEEKLFF; CDR3 DNA: TGCGCCAGCAGCCTTACCGGGACTAACGAGGAAAAACTGTTTTTT
J gene: TRBJ1-5; V gene: TRBV2; clone size: .; D gene: .; CDR3 protein: CASSNTGFSNQPQHF; CDR3 DNA: TGTGCCAGCAGTAACACAGGATTTAGCAATCAGCCCCAGCATTTT
J gene: TRBJ2-3; V gene: TRBV6-1; clone size: .; D gene: .; CDR3 protein: CASSGSPTGASTDTQYF; CDR3 DNA: TGTGCCAGCAGTGGATCCCCAACCGGGGCTAGCACAGATACGCAGTATTTT
J gene: TRBJ2-7; V gene: TRBV6-2/TRBV6-3; clone size: .; D gene: .; CDR3 protein: CASSSGRVQDEQYF; CDR3 DNA: TGTGCCAGCAGTTCGGGCAGGGTTCAAGACGAGCAGTACTTC
J gene: TRBJ1-4; V gene: TRBV28; clone size: .; D gene: .; CDR3 protein: CASRTTGATNEKLFF; CDR3 DNA: TGTGCCAGCAGGACGACGGGAGCAACTAATGAAAAACTGTTTTTT
J gene: TRBJ1-1; V gene: TRBV14; clone size: .; D gene: .; CDR3 protein: CASKKRGNTEAFF; CDR3 DNA: TGTGCCAGCAAAAAGAGGGGGAACACTGAAGCTTTCTTT
J gene: TRBJ2-1; V gene: TRBV5-1; clone size: .; D gene: .; CDR3 protein: CASSLAADSYNEQFF; CDR3 DNA: TGCGCCAGCAGCTTGGCAGCGGACTCCTACAATGAGCAGTTCTTC
J gene: TRBJ2-1; V gene: TRBV5-1; clone size: few; D gene: .; CDR3 protein: CASSLRGSNNEQFF; CDR3 DNA: TGCGCCAGCAGCCTCCGCGGGTCCAACAATGAGCAGTTCTTC
J gene: TRBJ2-1; V gene: TRBV20-1; clone size: .; D gene: TRBD2; CDR3 protein: CSASRGGRSLASYNEQFF; CDR3 DNA: TGCAGTGCTTCCCGGGGGGGCCGGTCCCTGGCGTCCTACAATGAGCAGTTCTTC
J gene: TRBJ2-1; V gene: TRBV6-5; clone size: many; D gene: .; CDR3 protein: CASSYVRSPGPYNEQFF; CDR3 DNA: TGTGCCAGCAGTTACGTTCGCTCCCCCGGACCCTACAATGAGCAGTTCTTC
J gene: TRBJ1-2; V gene: TRBV2; clone size: many; D gene: .; CDR3 protein: CASSEAKRNYGYTF; CDR3 DNA: TGTGCCAGCAGTGAAGCTAAACGGAACTATGGCTACACCTTC
J gene: TRBJ2-1; V gene: TRBV4-1; clone size: few; D gene: TRBD1; CDR3 protein: CASSHLDRQGLGEQFF; CDR3 DNA: TGCGCCAGCAGCCACCTAGACCGACAGGGATTAGGTGAGCAGTTCTTC
J gene: TRBJ2-6; V gene: TRBV11-2; clone size: .; D gene: .; CDR3 protein: CASSDGLGGANVLTF; CDR3 DNA: TGTGCCAGCAGCGACGGGCTTGGAGGGGCCAACGTCCTGACTTTC
J gene: TRBJ1-1; V gene: TRBV28; clone size: .; D gene: .; CDR3 protein: CATTDTEAFF; CDR3 DNA: TGTGCCACCACTGACACTGAAGCTTTCTTT
J gene: TRBJ1-4; V gene: TRBV6-5; clone size: few; D gene: TRBD1; CDR3 protein: CASSYPDPGQGGKLFF; CDR3 DNA: TGTGCCAGCAGTTACCCTGACCCGGGACAGGGTGGAAAACTGTTTTTT
J gene: TRBJ2-2; V gene: TRBV19; clone size: few; D gene: TRBD1; CDR3 protein: CASSSRGLSTGELFF; CDR3 DNA: TGTGCCAGTAGTTCAAGGGGGCTGAGCACCGGGGAGCTGTTTTTT
J gene: TRBJ2-5; V gene: TRBV7-2; clone size: many; D gene: .; CDR3 protein: CASSFWETQYF; CDR3 DNA: TGTGCCAGCAGCTTCTGGGAGACCCAGTACTTC
J gene: TRBJ2-2; V gene: TRBV12-3/TRBV12-4; clone size: few; D gene: TRBD1; CDR3 protein: CASKQTGTGVPGELFF; CDR3 DNA: TGTGCCAGCAAGCAAACGGGGACAGGGGTCCCCGGGGAGCTGTTTTTT
J gene: TRBJ2-3; V gene: TRBV20-1; clone size: .; D gene: TRBD1; CDR3 protein: CSASPGQGAFTDTQYF; CDR3 DNA: TGCAGTGCTAGCCCGGGACAGGGGGCTTTCACAGATACGCAGTATTTT
J gene: TRBJ1-5; V gene: TRBV11-2; clone size: few; D gene: .; CDR3 protein: CASSQDFNQPQHF; CDR3 DNA: TGTGCCAGCAGCCAGGACTTCAATCAGCCCCAGCATTTT